Below are 4 T cell receptor beta chains sequenced from a single sample in a study of T cells after yellow fever vaccination (dated by TCRdb to about 2019). The library came from 5' RACE. The instrument was an Illumina NovaSeq 6000. TCRdb applied fastp at Q25 and MiXCR to the public reads, then kept only in-frame beta chains. For every CDR3 protein sequence, its rows merge into one entry that carries the most common genes and DNA. The sample contains 400,000 to 450,000 distinct CDR3 sequences, 15% to 20% of them found a single time. Around 17% of the sample is in the top ten clones. Per the publication, the treatment or condition label means: live attenuated yellow fever vaccine strain. The sample consisted of PBMCs, taken before the yellow fever booster vaccination. These receptors were obtained from a man between 18 and 35 years old who received the YFV17D yellow fever vaccine.

There are many counts of this clonotype. This chain joins TRBV5-1 and TRBJ2-2; 9 positions agree with TRBD1. The V gene end was trimmed by 0 bases and the J gene end by 7 bases; junction bases not matched to a gene: 4. This CDR3 comprises 15 residues. Germline-derived CDR1 and CDR2 are SGHRS and YFSETQ. CDR3: CASSLAGQGNGELFF. The CDR3 DNA reads TGCGCCAGCAGCTTGGCGGGACAGGGAAACGGGGAGCTGTTTTTT.

The V and J genes are TRBV20-1 and TRBJ1-4; 9 nucleotides agree with TRBD1. Germline V gene sequence: CDR1 DFQATT, CDR2 SNEGSKA (reference sequence). The CDR3 spans 13 residues. V lost 5 bases, J lost 7 bases, and 5 bases stayed unmatched. The CDR3 sequence is CSAPRTGVEKLFF. The DNA for the CDR3 is TGCAGTGCTCCGAGGACAGGGGTTGAAAAACTGTTTTTT.

The rearrangement uses TRBV2 and TRBJ1-5; D might be TRBD1 (5 bases). The germline V gene encodes CDR1 SNHLY and CDR2 FYNNEI. Deletions cut 7 bases from V and 6 bases from J, with 19 bases between. The CDR3 sequence is 15 residues long. The DNA for the CDR3 is TGTGCCAGCAAGGATGGGTGGGCAGGGCTTCAGCCCCAGCATTTT. This codes for CASKDGWAGLQPQHF. Full variable domain (rest looked up from reference TRBV2 and TRBJ1-5): EPEVTQTPSHQVTQMGQEVILRCVPISNHLYFYWYRQILGQKVEFLVSFYNNEISEKSEIFDDQFSVERPDGSNFTLKIRSTKLEDSAMYFCASKDGWAGLQPQHFGDGTRLSIL.

The chain carries TRBV7-2 and TRBJ2-1; 7 nucleotides match TRBD1. The CDR3 has 15 amino acids. Germline CDR1 is SGHTA and CDR2 is FQGNSA. Losses at the gene ends were 5 bases for V and 3 bases for J; bases not matched to a gene: 7. The CDR3 loop reads CASSLVQGLYNEQFF. The CDR3 bases are TGTGCCAGCAGCCTGGTACAGGGGCTCTACAATGAGCAGTTCTTC.